These T cell receptor beta chains were read from a single sample in a study of blood T cell repertoires in COVID-19. TCRdb's copy holds only in-frame clones and misses some; the assay was immunoSEQ multiplex PCR. The data contain 400,000 to 450,000 clones, 70% to 90% of them singletons. Sequencing was performed on peripheral blood. These receptors were collected from a woman aged 40-49 years with COVID-19, enrolled during active disease. Both conserved end residues are part of each CDR3. Each record gives: V gene, J gene, clone size, D gene, CDR3 protein, CDR3 DNA. A D gene is named only where the DNA matches it firmly. Size is stated for part of the rows, as once, few or many counts, or as a class when the clone is expanded.

>TRBV7-9|TRBJ1-4|-|-
CASSLPPGGTNEKLFF
TGTGCCAGCAGCTTACCACCGGGGGGCACTAATGAAAAACTGTTTTTT
>TRBV4-3|TRBJ1-1|few|-
CASSQRGMNTEAFF
TGCGCCAGCAGCCAAAGGGGCATGAACACTGAAGCTTTCTTT
>TRBV7-2|TRBJ2-7|-|TRBD1
CASSLVASGGLYEQYF
TGTGCCAGCAGCTTAGTTGCCTCAGGGGGCCTCTACGAGCAGTACTTC
>TRBV4-1|TRBJ2-5|once|TRBD2
CASSQVKSGGAVGTQYF
TGCGCCAGCAGCCAAGTAAAGAGCGGGGGGGCCGTCGGGACCCAGTACTTC
>TRBV19|TRBJ1-1|-|-
CASSPLQLDSLSTEAFF
TGTGCCAGTAGTCCACTCCAGCTGGACAGCCTAAGCACTGAAGCTTTCTTT
>TRBV7-9|TRBJ1-1|-|-
CASSLGGGASLGNTEAFF
TGTGCCAGCAGCTTAGGGGGAGGGGCCTCCTTGGGGAACACTGAAGCTTTCTTT
>TRBV7-2|TRBJ2-5|-|TRBD2
CASSLAVAGPQETQYF
TGTGCCAGCAGCTTAGCGGTAGCGGGGCCTCAAGAGACCCAGTACTTC
>TRBV4-3|TRBJ1-2|-|TRBD1
CASSPRLIGTASNYGYTF
TGCGCCAGCAGCCCAAGGTTAATTGGGACAGCGTCTAACTATGGCTACACCTTC
>TRBV6-2/TRBV6-3|TRBJ1-3|-|-
CASSYSAPGTPGNTIYF
TGTGCCAGCAGTTACTCGGCCCCCGGGACACCAGGAAACACCATATATTTT
>TRBV27|TRBJ1-2|-|TRBD1
CASSLRQGGNYGYTF
TGTGCCAGCAGTTTAAGACAGGGGGGGAACTATGGCTACACCTTC
>TRBV27|TRBJ1-1|-|-
CASSLGSGLRAEAFF
TGTGCCAGCAGTTTAGGTTCGGGACTCCGGGCTGAAGCTTTCTTT
>TRBV6-5|TRBJ1-2|-|TRBD1
CASTQLGQRNYGYTF
TGTGCCAGCACCCAATTGGGACAGCGAAACTATGGCTACACCTTC
>TRBV2|TRBJ1-1|-|TRBD1
CASTEQGAAEAFF
TGTGCCAGCACCGAGCAGGGGGCCGCTGAAGCTTTCTTT
>TRBV7-9|TRBJ1-6|-|-
CASSRNPDSPLHF
TGTGCCAGCAGCAGAAACCCGGATTCACCCCTCCACTTT
>TRBV27|TRBJ2-3|-|TRBD2
CASSRFSGSGPDTQYF
TGTGCCAGCAGTCGCTTTAGCGGGAGTGGCCCAGATACGCAGTATTTT
>TRBV2|TRBJ2-7|-|-
CASSRGGQGYYEQYF
TGTGCCAGCAGCCGGGGGGGACAGGGCTACTACGAGCAGTACTTC
>TRBV7-9|TRBJ1-4|-|TRBD1
CASSGRLGQVGEKLFF
TGTGCCAGCAGCGGCCGCCTGGGACAGGTCGGCGAAAAACTGTTTTTT
>TRBV2|TRBJ2-4|-|TRBD2
CASRPGEGRNIQYF
TGTGCCAGCAGACCCGGGGAGGGGAGGAACATTCAGTACTTC
>TRBV4-1|TRBJ2-1|-|-
CASSQHSGEGMDEQFF
TGCGCCAGCAGCCAACATAGCGGAGAGGGCATGGATGAGCAGTTCTTC
>TRBV12-3/TRBV12-4|TRBJ1-4|-|TRBD1
CASTLQGREKLFF
TGTGCCAGCACCCTACAGGGGCGTGAAAAACTGTTTTTT
>TRBV5-4|TRBJ2-1|-|-
CASSPGVGEQFF
TGTGCCAGCAGCCCCGGAGTGGGTGAGCAGTTCTTC
>TRBV7-3|TRBJ2-1|-|TRBD1
CASSLMQGAGEQFF
TGTGCCAGCAGCTTAATGCAGGGGGCTGGTGAGCAGTTCTTC
>TRBV19|TRBJ2-7|-|-
CASSIEAPGHRTYEQYF
TGTGCCAGTAGTATTGAGGCCCCGGGACACCGAACTTACGAGCAGTACTTC
>TRBV5-6|TRBJ2-1|-|-
CASSDRDTHNEQFF
TGTGCCAGCAGCGACCGGGACACTCACAATGAGCAGTTCTTC
>TRBV4-2|TRBJ1-5|-|-
CASSPLIQGGQPQHF
TGTGCCAGCAGCCCACTGATCCAGGGCGGACAGCCCCAGCATTTT
>TRBV6-5|TRBJ1-1|few|-
CASSYQGHDTEAFF
TGTGCCAGCAGCTACCAGGGTCATGACACTGAAGCTTTCTTT
>TRBV6-5|TRBJ1-1|-|TRBD1
CASSYPTGGAFF
TGTGCCAGCAGTTACCCGACAGGGGGAGCTTTCTTT
>TRBV19|TRBJ2-5|-|TRBD2
CASSIDQARGGETQYF
TGTGCCAGTAGTATAGATCAAGCCCGGGGAGGGGAGACCCAGTACTTC
>TRBV19|TRBJ1-1|-|-
CASSIVAGTKNTEAFF
TGTGCCAGTAGTATTGTGGCCGGGACAAAAAACACTGAAGCTTTCTTT
>TRBV28|TRBJ1-1|-|-
CASSGVRRAAVGTEAFF
TGTGCCAGCAGCGGGGTCCGGAGGGCCGCAGTAGGCACTGAAGCTTTCTTT
>TRBV6-5|TRBJ1-3|-|-
CASGQSPSGNTIYF
TGTGCCAGTGGACAGTCTCCCTCTGGAAACACCATATATTTT
>TRBV30|TRBJ2-1|few|TRBD2
CAWSRREGRVEQFF
TGTGCCTGGAGTCGGCGGGAGGGCCGGGTTGAGCAGTTCTTC
>TRBV5-1|TRBJ2-4|-|-
CASSPGLVAKNIQYF
TGCGCCAGCAGCCCGGGACTTGTGGCCAAAAACATTCAGTACTTC
>TRBV27|TRBJ1-2|-|-
CASSRMGGYGYTF
TGTGCCAGCAGTCGGATGGGGGGCTATGGCTACACCTTC
>TRBV7-6|TRBJ1-1|once|-
CASSLDTNTEAFF
TGTGCCAGCAGCTTAGACACGAACACTGAAGCTTTCTTT
>TRBV5-4|TRBJ1-5|-|TRBD1
CASSPSPGQGSNQPQHF
TGTGCCAGCAGCCCCTCGCCGGGACAGGGTAGCAATCAGCCCCAGCATTTT